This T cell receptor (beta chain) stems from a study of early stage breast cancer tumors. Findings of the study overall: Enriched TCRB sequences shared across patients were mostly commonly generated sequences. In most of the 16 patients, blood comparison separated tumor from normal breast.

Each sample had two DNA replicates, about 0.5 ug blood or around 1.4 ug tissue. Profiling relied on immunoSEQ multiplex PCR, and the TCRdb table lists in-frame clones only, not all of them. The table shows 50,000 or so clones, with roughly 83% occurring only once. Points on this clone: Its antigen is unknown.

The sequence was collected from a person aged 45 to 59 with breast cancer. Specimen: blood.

Here the CDR3 DNA reads TGCGCCAGCAGCTTGGTGGGGTACGAGCAGTACTTC. Translated, it gives CASSLVGYEQYF. This rearrangement joins TRBV5-1 to TRBJ2-7; D remains unclear. Trimming took off 0 bases at V and 4 bases at J, with 5 bases between the two ends. There are 12 residues in the CDR3. In germline, CDR1 is SGHRS, CDR2 YFSETQ.